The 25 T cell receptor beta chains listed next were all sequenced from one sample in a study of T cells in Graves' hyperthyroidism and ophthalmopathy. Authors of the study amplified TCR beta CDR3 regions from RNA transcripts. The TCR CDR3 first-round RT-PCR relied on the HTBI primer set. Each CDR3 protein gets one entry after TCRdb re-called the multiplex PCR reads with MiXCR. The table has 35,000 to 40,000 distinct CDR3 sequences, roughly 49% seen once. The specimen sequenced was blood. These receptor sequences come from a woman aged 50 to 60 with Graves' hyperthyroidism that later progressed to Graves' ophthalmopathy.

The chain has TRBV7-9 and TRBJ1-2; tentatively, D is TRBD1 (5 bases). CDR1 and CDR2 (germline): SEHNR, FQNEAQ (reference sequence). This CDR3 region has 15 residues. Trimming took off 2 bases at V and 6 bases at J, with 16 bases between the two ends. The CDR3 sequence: CASSLWWGRINGYTF. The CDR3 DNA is TGTGCCAGCAGCTTATGGTGGGGACGGATAAATGGCTACACCTTC.

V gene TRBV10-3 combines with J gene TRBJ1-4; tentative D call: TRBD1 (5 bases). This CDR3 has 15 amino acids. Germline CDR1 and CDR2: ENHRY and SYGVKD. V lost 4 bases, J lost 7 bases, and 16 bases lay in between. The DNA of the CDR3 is TGTGCCATCAGTGGGGGGTCTGGGGGTGTTGAAAAACTGTTTTTT. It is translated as CAISGGSGGVEKLFF.

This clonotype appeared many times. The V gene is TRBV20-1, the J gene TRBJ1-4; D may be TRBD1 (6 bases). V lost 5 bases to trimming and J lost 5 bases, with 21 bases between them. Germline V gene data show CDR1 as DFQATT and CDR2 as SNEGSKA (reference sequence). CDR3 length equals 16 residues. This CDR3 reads CSARGREAGRNEKLFF. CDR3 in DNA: TGCAGTGCTCGGGGGCGGGAGGCAGGGAGGAATGAAAAACTGTTTTTT.

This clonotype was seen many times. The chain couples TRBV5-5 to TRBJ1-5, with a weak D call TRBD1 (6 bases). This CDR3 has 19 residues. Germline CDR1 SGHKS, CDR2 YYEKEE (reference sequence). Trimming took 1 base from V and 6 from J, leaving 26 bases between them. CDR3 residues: CASSLYGSGEVSQSQPQHF. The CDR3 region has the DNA TGTGCCAGCAGCTTGTATGGTTCAGGGGAAGTCTCCCAATCTCAGCCCCAGCATTTT.

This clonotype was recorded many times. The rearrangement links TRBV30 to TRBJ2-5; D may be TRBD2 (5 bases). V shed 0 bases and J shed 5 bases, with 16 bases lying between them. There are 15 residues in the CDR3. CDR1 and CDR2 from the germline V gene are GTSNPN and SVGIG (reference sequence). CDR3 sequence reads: CAWSVGSQVSETQYF. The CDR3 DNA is TGTGCCTGGAGTGTAGGGAGCCAGGTCAGTGAGACCCAGTACTTC.

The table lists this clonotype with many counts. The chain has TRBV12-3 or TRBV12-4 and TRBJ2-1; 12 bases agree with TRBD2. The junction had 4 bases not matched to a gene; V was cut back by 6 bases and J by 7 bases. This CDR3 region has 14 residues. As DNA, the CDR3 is TGTGCCAGCAGATGGACTAGCGGGAATAATGAGCAGTTCTTC. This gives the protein CASRWTSGNNEQFF.

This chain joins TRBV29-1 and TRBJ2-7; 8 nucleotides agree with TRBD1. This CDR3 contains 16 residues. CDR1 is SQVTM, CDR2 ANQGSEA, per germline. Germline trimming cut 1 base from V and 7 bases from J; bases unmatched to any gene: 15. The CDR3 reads CSVEGQGLANTGEQYF. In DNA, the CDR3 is TGCAGCGTTGAAGGACAGGGGTTGGCCAATACCGGGGAGCAGTACTTC.

CDR3: CASSLGAGTSGRPNTGELFF. DNA of the CDR3: TGCGCCAGCAGCTTGGGGGCCGGGACTAGCGGGAGACCTAACACCGGGGAGCTGTTTTTT. The V and J genes are TRBV5-1 and TRBJ2-2, with 14 bases that match TRBD2. The CDR3 extends over 20 amino acids. The trim removed 0 bases at V and 2 bases at J, leaving 9 bases unmatched. The germline V gene has CDR1 SGHRS and CDR2 YFSETQ.

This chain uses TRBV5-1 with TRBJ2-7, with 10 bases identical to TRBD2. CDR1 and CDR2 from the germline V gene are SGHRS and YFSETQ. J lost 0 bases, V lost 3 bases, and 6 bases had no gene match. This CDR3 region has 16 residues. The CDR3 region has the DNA TGCGCCAGCAGCTCAACTAGCGGGACTACCTCCTACGAGCAGTACTTC. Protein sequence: CASSSTSGTTSYEQYF.

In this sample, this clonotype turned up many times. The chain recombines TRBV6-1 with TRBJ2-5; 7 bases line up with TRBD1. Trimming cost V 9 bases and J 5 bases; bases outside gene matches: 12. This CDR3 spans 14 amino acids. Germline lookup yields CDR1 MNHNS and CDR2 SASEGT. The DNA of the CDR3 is TGTGCCAGTTTAAGAGTTACAGGGGCGGAGACCCAGTACTTC. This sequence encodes CASLRVTGAETQYF.

CDR3 bases: TGCAGTGCTGGCAGGGCCAATGAGCAGTTCTTC. Translation gives CSAGRANEQFF. The genes are TRBV20-1 and TRBJ2-1, with D maybe TRBD1 (5 bases). The ends were cut back, 5 bases at V and 6 bases at J, with 8 bases in the middle. There are 11 residues in the CDR3. Germline values: CDR1 DFQATT, CDR2 SNEGSKA (reference sequence).

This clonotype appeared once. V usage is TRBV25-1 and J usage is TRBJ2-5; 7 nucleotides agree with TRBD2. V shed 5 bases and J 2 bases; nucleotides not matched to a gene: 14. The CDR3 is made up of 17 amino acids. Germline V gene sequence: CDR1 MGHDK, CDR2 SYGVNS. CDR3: CASSKGRTSGKQETQYF. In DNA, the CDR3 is TGTGCCAGCAGTAAGGGGCGGACTAGTGGGAAACAAGAGACCCAGTACTTC.

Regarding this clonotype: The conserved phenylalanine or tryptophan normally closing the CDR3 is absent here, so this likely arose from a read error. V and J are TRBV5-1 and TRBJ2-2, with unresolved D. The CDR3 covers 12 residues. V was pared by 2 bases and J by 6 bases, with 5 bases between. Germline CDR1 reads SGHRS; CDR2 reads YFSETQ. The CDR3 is CASSFVPGELFL. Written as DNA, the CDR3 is TGCGCCAGCAGCTTTGTGCCCGGGGAGCTGTTTTTG.

Here the CDR3 DNA reads TGTGCCAGCAGTGGACTAGCGGGCTTCAATGAGCAGTTCTTC. Translation: CASSGLAGFNEQFF. The chain has TRBV2 and TRBJ2-1; the match to TRBD2 covers 10 bases. The germline V gene has CDR1 SNHLY and CDR2 FYNNEI. Unmatched junction bases numbered 3, after V lost 4 bases and J lost 6 bases. The CDR3 is made up of 14 amino acids.

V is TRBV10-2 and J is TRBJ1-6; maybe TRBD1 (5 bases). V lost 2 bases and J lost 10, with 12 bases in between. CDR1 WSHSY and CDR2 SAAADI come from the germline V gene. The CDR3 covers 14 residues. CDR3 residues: CASSEIRGRSPLHF. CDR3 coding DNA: TGCGCCAGCAGTGAGATCCGGGGCAGGTCACCCCTCCACTTT.

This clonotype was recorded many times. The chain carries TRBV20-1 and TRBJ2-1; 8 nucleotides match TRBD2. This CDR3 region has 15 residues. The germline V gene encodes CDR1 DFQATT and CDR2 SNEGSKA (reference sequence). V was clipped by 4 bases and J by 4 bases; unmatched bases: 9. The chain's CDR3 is CSANGWVAGYNEQFF. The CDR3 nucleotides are TGCAGTGCTAATGGGTGGGTAGCGGGGTACAATGAGCAGTTCTTC.

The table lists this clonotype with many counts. CDR3 loop: CASTPQGLVRSYNEQFF. The CDR3 nucleotides are TGTGCCAGCACCCCTCAAGGACTAGTACGGTCCTACAATGAGCAGTTCTTC. The V gene is TRBV11-2, the J gene TRBJ2-1; 7 bases agree with TRBD2. Germline CDR1 and CDR2: SGHAT and FQNNGV. The CDR3 spans 17 residues. V trimming: 7 bases; J trimming: 1 base; junction bases outside the gene matches: 13.

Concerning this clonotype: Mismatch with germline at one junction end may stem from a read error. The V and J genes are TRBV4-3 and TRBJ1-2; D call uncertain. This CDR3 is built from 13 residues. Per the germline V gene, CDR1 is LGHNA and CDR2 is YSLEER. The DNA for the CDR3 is TGCGCCTGCAGCCAAGGAGGCCACTATGGCTACCCCTTC. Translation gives CACSQGGHYGYPF.

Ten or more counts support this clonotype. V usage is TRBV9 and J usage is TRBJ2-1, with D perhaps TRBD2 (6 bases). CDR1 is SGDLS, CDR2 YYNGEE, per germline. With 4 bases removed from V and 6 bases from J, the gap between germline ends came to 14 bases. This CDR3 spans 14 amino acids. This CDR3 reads CASSLTDYSNEQFF. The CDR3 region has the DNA TGTGCCAGCAGCCTGACGGACTATAGCAATGAGCAGTTCTTC.

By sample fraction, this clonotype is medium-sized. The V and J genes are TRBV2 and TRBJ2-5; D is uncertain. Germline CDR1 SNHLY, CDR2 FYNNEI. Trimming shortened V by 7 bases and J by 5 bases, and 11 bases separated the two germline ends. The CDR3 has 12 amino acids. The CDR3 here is CASNNQVETQYF. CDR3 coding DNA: TGTGCCAGCAACAACCAGGTGGAGACCCAGTACTTC.

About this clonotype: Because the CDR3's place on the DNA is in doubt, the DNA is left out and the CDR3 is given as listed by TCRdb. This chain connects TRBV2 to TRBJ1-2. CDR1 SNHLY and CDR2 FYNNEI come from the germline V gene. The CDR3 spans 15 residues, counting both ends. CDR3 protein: CASISSDTQYFGYTF.

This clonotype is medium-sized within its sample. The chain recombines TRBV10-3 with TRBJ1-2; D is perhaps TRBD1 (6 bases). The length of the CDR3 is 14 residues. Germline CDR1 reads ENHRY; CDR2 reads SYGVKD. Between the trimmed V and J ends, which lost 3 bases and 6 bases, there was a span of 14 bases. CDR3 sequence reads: CAISDRDGGDGYTF. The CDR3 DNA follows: TGTGCCATCAGTGATCGCGACGGGGGCGATGGCTACACCTTC.

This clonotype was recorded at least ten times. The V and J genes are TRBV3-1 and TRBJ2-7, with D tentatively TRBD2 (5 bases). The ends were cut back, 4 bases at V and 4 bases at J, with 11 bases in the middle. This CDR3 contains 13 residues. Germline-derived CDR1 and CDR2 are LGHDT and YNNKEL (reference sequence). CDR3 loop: CASSPHGIYEQYF. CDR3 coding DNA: TGTGCCAGCAGCCCACACGGGATATACGAGCAGTACTTC.

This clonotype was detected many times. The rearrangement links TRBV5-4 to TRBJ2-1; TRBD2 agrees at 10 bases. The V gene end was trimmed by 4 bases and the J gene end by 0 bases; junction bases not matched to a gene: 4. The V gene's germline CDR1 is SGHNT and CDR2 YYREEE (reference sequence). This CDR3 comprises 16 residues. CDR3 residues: CASSTSSGSSYNEQFF. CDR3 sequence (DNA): TGTGCCAGCAGCACCTCTAGCGGGAGCTCCTACAATGAGCAGTTCTTC.

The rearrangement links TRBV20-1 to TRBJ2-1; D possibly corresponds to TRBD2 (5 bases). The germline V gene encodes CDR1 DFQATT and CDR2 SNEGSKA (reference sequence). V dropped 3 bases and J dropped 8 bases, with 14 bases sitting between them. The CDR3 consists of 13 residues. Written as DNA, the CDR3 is TGCAGTGCTAGGATATCGAGGAGGCATGAGCAGTTCTTC. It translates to CSARISRRHEQFF.